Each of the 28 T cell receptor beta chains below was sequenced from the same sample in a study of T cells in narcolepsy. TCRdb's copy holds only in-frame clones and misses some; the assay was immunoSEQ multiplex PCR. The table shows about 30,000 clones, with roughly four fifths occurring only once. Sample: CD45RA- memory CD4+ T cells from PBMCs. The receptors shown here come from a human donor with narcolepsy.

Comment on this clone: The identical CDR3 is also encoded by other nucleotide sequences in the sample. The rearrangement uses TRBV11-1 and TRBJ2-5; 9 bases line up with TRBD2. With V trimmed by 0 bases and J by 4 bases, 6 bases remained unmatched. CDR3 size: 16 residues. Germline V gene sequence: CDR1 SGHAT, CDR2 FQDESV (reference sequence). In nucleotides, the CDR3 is TGTGCCAGCAGCTTAGCGGCGGGGGGGCGGCGAGAGACCCAGTACTTC. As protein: CASSLAAGGRRETQYF. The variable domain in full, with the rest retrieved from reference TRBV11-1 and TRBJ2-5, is EAEVAQSPRYKITEKSQAVAFWCDPISGHATLYWYRQILGQGPELLVQFQDESVVDDSQLPKDRFSAERLKGVDSTLKIQPAELGDSAMYLCASSLAAGGRRETQYFGPGTRLLVL.

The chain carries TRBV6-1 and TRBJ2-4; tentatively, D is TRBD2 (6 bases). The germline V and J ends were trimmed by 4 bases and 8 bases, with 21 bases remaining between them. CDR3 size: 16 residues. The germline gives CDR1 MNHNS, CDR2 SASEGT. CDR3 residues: CASSVSSGAPLDIQYF. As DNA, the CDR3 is TGTGCCAGCAGTGTTTCCTCGGGAGCCCCCTTAGACATTCAGTACTTC.

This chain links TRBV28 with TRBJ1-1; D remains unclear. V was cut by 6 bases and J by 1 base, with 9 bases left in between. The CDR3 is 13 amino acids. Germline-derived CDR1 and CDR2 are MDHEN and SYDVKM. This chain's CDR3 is CASSRVTNTEAFF. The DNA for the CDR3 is TGTGCCAGCAGCCGAGTGACGAACACTGAAGCTTTCTTT.

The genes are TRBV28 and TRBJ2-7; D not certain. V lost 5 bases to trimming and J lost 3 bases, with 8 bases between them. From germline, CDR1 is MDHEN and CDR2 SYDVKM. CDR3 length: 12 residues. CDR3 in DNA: TGTGCCAGCAGTGTAGCCCGCTACGAGCAGTACTTC. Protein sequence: CASSVARYEQYF.

The CDR3 here is CASSPRGQYNEQFF. The CDR3 region has the DNA TGTGCCAGCAGCCCACGAGGACAGTACAATGAGCAGTTCTTC. V is TRBV9 and J is TRBJ2-1; maybe TRBD1 (6 bases). Germline V lookup: CDR1 SGDLS, CDR2 YYNGEE. V shed 4 bases and J shed 4 bases, with 12 bases lying between them. The length of the CDR3 is 14 residues.

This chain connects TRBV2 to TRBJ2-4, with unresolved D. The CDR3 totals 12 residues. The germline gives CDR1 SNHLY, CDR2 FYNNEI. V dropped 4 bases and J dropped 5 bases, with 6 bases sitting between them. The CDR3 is CASSVQENIQYF. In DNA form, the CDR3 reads TGTGCCAGCAGTGTCCAGGAAAACATTCAGTACTTC.

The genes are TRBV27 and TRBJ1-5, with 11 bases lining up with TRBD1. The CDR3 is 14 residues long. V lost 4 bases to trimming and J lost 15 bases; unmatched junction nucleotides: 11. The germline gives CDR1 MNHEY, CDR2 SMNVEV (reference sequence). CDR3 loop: CASSSWDRGFRLHF. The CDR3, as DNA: TGTGCCAGCAGTTCGTGGGACAGGGGGTTTCGGTTGCATTTT.

CDR3 bases: TGTGCCAGCAGCCTAGGGGCCTTTGGGGAGACCCAGTACTTC. Protein: CASSLGAFGETQYF. The chain couples TRBV28 to TRBJ2-5, with D maybe TRBD1 (5 bases). This CDR3 region has 14 residues. V lost 6 bases to trimming and J lost 5 bases, with 16 bases between them. CDR1 is MDHEN and CDR2 is SYDVKM in the germline V gene. The variable domain in full, completed from reference TRBV28 and TRBJ2-5, reads DVKVTQSSRYLVKRTGEKVFLECVQDMDHENMFWYRQDPGLGLRLIYFSYDVKMKEKGDIPEGYSVSREKKERFSLILESASTNQTSMYLCASSLGAFGETQYFGPGTRLLVL.

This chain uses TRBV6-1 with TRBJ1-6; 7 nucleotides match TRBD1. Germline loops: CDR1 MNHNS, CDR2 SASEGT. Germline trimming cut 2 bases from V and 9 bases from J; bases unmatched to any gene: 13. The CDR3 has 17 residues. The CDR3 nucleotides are TGTGCCAGCAGTGAAAGGACAGGACTGAGTGGAAGTTCACCCCTCCACTTT. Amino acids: CASSERTGLSGSSPLHF.

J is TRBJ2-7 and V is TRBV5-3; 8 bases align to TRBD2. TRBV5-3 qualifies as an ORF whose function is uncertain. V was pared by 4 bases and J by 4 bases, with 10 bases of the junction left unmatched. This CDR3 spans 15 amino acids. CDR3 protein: CARSATSGAQYEQYF. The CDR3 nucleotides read TGTGCCAGAAGCGCCACTAGCGGAGCACAGTACGAGCAGTACTTC.

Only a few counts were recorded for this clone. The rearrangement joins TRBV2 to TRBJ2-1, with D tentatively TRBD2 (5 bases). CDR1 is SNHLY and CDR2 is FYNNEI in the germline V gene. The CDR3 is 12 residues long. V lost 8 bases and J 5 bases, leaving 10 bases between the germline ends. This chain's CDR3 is CASGRGNNEQFF. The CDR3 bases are TGTGCCAGCGGACGGGGAAACAATGAGCAGTTCTTC.

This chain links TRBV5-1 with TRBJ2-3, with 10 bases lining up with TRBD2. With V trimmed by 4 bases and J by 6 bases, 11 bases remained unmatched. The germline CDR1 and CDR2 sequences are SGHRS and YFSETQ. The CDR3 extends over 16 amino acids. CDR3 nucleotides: TGCGCCAGCAGCGAAAGCGGGGGGGCCTCATGGGATACGCAGTATTTT. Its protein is CASSESGGASWDTQYF.

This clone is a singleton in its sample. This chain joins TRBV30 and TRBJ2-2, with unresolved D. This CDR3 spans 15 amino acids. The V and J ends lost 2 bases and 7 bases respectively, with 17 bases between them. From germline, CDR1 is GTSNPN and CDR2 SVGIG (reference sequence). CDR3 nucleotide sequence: TGTGCCTGGAGTCCTCCGGGTAGTTATCTCGGGGAGCTGTTTTTT. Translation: CAWSPPGSYLGELFF.

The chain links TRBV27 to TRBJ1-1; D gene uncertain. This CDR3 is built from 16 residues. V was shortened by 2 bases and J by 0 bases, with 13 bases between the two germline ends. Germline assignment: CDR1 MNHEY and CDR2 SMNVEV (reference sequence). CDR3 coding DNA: TGTGCCAGCAGTTTAGGGCCGGGCTCCATGAACACTGAAGCTTTCTTT. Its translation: CASSLGPGSMNTEAFF.

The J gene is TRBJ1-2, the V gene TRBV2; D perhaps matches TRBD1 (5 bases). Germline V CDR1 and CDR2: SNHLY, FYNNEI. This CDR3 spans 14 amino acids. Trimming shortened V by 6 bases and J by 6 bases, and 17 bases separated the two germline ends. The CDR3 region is CASSWGRQTDGYTF. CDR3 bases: TGTGCCAGCAGCTGGGGTAGACAGACCGATGGCTACACCTTC.

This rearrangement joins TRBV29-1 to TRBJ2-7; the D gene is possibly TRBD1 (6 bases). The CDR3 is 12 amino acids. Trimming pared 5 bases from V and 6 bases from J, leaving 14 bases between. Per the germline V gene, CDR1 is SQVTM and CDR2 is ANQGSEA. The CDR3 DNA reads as TGCAGCGTTCTCATATTGGGGGCCGAGCAGTACTTC. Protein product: CSVLILGAEQYF.

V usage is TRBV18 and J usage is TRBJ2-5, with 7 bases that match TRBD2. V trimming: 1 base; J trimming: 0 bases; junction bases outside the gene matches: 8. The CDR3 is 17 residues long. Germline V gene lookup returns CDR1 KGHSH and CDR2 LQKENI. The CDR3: CASSPRSAGTNQETQYF. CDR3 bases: TGTGCCAGCTCACCACGTTCGGCAGGGACTAACCAAGAGACCCAGTACTTC.

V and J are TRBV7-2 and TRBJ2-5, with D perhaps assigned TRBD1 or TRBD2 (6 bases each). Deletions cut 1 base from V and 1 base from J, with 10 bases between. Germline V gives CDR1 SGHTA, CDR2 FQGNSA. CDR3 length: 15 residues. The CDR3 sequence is CASSLGRGSQETQYF. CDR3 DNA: TGTGCCAGCAGCTTAGGGAGGGGGAGCCAAGAGACCCAGTACTTC.

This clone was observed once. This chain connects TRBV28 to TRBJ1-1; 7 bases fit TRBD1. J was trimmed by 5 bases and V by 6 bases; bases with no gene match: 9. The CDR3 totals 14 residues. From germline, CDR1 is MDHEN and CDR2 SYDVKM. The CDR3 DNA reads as TGTGCCAGCAGACCAACGGGCAGGGGGACTGAAGCTTTCTTT. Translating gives CASRPTGRGTEAFF.

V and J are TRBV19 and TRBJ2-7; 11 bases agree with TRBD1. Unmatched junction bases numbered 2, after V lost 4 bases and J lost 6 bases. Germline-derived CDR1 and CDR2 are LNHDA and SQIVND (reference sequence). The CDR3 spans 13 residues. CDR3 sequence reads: CASSKGTGGEQYF. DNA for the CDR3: TGTGCCAGTAGTAAAGGGACAGGGGGCGAGCAGTACTTC.

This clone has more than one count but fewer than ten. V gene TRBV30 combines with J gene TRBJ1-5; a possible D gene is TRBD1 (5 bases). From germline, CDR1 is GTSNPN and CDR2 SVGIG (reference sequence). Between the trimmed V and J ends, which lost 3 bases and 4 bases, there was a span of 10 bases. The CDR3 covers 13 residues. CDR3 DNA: TGTGCCTGGAGCACCGAGGGGAATCAGCCCCAGCATTTT. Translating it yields CAWSTEGNQPQHF.

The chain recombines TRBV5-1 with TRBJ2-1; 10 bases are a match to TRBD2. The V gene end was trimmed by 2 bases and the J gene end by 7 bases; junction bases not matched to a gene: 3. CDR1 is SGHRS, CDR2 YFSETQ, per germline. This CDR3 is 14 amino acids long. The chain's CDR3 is CASSFLAGANEQFF. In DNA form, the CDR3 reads TGCGCCAGCAGCTTTCTAGCGGGAGCGAATGAGCAGTTCTTC.

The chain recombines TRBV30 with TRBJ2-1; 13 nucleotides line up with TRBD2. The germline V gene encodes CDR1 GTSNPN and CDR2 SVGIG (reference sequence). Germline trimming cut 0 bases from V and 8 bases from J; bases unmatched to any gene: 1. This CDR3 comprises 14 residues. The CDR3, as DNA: TGTGCCTGGAGTGTTGGACTAGCGGGGGATGAGCAGTTCTTC. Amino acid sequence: CAWSVGLAGDEQFF.

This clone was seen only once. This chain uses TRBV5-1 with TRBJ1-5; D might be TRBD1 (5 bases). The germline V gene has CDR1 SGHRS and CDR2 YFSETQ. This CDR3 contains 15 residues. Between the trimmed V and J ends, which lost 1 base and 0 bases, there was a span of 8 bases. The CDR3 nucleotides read TGCGCCAGCAGCTTGCAGGGACTTAGCAATCAGCCCCAGCATTTT. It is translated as CASSLQGLSNQPQHF.

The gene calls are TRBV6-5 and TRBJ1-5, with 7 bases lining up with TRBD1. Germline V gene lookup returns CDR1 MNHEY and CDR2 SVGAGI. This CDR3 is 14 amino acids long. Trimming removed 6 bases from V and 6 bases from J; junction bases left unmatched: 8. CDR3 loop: CASRGYRGGQPQHF. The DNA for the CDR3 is TGTGCCAGCAGGGGTTACAGGGGAGGTCAGCCCCAGCATTTT.

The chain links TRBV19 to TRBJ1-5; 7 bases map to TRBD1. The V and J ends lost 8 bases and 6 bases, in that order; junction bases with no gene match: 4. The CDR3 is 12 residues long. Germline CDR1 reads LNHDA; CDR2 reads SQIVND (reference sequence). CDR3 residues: CASGQAIQPQHF. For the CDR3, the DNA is TGTGCCAGTGGACAGGCGATTCAGCCCCAGCATTTT.

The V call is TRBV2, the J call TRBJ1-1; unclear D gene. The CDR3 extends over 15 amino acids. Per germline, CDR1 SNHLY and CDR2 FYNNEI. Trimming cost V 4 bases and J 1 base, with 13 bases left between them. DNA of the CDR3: TGTGCCAGCAGTGCGCATTCAACCCAGAACACTGAAGCTTTCTTT. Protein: CASSAHSTQNTEAFF.

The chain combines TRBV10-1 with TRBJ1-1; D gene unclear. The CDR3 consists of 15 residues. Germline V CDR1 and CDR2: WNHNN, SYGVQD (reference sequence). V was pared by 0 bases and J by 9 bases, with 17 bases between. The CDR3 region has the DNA TGCGCCAGCAGTGAGTCGATGGGTAGCACGGAGAAAGCTTTCTTT. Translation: CASSESMGSTEKAFF.